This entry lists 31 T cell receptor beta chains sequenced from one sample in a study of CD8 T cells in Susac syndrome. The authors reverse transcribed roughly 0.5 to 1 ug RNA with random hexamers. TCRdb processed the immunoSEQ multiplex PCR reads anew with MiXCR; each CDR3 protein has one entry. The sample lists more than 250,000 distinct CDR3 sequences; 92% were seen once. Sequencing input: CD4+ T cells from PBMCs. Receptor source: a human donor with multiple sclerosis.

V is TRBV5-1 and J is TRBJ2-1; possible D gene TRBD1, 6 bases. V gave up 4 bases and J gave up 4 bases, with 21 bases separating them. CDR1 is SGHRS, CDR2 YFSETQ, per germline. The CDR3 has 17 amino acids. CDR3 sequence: CASSTARDTWRYNEQFF. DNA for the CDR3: TGCGCCAGCAGCACCGCCCGGGACACCTGGCGGTACAATGAGCAGTTCTTC. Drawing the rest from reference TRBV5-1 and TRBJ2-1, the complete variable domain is KAGVTQTPRYLIKTRGQQVTLSCSPISGHRSVSWYQQTPGQGLQFLFEYFSETQRNKGNFPGRFSGRQFSNSRSEMNVSTLELGDSALYLCASSTARDTWRYNEQFFGPGTRLTVL.

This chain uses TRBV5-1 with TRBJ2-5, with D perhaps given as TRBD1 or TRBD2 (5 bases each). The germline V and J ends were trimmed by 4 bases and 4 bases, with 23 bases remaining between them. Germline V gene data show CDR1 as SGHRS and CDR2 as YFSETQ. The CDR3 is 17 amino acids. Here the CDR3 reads CASSEFLGTLGGETQYF. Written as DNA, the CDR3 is TGCGCCAGCAGCGAGTTCCTCGGGACCTTGGGTGGAGAGACCCAGTACTTC.

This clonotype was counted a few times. The CDR3 protein is CASSLAGGAYEQYF. CDR3 in DNA: TGTGCCAGCAGTTTAGCGGGGGGCGCCTACGAGCAGTACTTC. This chain links TRBV12-3 or TRBV12-4 with TRBJ2-7; D may match TRBD1 or TRBD2 (6 bases each). The V end lost 0 bases, the J end lost 2 bases, and 8 bases lay between the germline ends. The CDR3 extends over 14 amino acids.

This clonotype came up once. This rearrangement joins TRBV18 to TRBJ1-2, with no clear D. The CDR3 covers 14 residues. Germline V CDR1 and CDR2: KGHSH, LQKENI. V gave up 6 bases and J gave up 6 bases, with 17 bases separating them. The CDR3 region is CASSPRVGEDGYTF. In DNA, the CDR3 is TGTGCCAGCTCTCCTAGGGTTGGGGAGGATGGCTACACCTTC.

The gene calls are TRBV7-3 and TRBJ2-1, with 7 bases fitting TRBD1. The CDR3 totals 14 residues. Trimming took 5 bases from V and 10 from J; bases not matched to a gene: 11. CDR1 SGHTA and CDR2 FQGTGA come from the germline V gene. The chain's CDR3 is CASSPVRGGGEQFF. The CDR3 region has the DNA TGTGCCAGCAGCCCGGTCAGAGGGGGCGGGGAGCAGTTCTTC.

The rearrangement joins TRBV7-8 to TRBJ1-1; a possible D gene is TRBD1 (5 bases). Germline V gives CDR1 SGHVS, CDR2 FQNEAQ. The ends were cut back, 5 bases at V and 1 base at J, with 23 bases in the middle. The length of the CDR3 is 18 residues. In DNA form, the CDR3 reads TGTGCCAGCAGCCCACGGATCGATCGGGGCAGCACGAACACTGAAGCTTTCTTT. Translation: CASSPRIDRGSTNTEAFF. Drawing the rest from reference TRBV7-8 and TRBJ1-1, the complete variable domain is GAGVSQSPRYKVAKRGQDVALRCDPISGHVSLFWYQQALGQGPEFLTYFQNEAQLDKSGLPSDRFFAERPEGSVSTLKIQRTQQEDSAVYLCASSPRIDRGSTNTEAFFGQGTRLTVV.

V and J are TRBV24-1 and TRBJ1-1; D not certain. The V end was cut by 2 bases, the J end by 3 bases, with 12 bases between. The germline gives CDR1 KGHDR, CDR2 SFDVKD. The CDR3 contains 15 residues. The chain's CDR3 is CATSDSRGEDTEAFF. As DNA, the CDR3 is TGTGCCACCAGTGATTCCCGTGGGGAAGACACTGAAGCTTTCTTT.

The CDR3 coding sequence is TGTGCCAGTAGTCGAGTAGCGGAGCTACAAGAGACCCAGTACTTC. It codes for CASSRVAELQETQYF. The rearrangement uses TRBV19 and TRBJ2-5; the D gene is possibly TRBD2 (6 bases). This CDR3 has 15 residues. The germline V and J ends were trimmed by 5 bases and 2 bases, with 15 bases remaining between them. The V gene's germline CDR1 is LNHDA and CDR2 SQIVND (reference sequence).

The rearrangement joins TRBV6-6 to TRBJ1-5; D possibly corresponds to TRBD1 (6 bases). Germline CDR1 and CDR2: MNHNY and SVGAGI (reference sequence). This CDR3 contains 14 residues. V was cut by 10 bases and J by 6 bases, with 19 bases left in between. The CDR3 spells CATRWGGQGQPQHF. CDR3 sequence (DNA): TGTGCCACCCGCTGGGGGGGGCAGGGTCAGCCCCAGCATTTT.

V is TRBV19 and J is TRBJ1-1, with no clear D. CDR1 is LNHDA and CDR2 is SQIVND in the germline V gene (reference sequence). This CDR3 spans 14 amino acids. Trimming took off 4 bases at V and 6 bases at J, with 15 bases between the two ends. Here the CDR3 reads CASSTKSNGAEAFF. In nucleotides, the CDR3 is TGTGCCAGTAGTACCAAATCGAATGGGGCTGAAGCTTTCTTT.

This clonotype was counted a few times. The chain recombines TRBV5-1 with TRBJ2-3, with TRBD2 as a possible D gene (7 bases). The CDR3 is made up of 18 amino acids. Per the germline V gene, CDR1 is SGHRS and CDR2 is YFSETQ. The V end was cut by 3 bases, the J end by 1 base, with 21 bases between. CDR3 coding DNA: TGCGCCAGCAGCTGGGGGCGCCTTGGGACTATGCGCACAGATACGCAGTATTTT. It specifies CASSWGRLGTMRTDTQYF.

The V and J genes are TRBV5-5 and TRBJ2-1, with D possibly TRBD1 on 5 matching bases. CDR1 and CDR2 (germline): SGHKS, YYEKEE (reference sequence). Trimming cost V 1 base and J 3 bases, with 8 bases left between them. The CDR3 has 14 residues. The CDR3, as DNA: TGTGCCAGCAGCTTGCGACAGAACTACAATGAGCAGTTCTTC. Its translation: CASSLRQNYNEQFF.

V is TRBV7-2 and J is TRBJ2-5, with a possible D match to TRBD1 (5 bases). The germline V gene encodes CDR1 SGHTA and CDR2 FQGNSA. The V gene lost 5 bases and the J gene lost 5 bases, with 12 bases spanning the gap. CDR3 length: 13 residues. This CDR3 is CASSQNPGETQYF. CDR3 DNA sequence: TGTGCCAGCAGCCAAAACCCAGGGGAGACCCAGTACTTC.

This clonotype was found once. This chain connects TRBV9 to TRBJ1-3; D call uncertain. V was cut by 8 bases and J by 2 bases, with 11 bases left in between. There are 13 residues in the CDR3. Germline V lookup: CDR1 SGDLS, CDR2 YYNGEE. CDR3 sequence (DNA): TGTGCCAGTCTTTGGAGGGCTGGAAACACCATATATTTT. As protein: CASLWRAGNTIYF.

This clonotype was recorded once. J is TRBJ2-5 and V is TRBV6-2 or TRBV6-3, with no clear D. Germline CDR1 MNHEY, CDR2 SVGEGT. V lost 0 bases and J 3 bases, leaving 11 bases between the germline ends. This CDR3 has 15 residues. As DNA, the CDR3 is TGTGCCAGCAGTTACTCGAAGGTCCGGGAAGAGACCCAGTACTTC. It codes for CASSYSKVREETQYF.

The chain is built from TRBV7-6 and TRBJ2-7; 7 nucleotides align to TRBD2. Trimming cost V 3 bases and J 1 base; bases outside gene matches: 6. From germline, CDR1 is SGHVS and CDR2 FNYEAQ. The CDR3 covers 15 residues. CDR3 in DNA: TGTGCCAGCAGCTTGGGTAGCGGGCAGTCCTACGAGCAGTACTTC. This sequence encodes CASSLGSGQSYEQYF.

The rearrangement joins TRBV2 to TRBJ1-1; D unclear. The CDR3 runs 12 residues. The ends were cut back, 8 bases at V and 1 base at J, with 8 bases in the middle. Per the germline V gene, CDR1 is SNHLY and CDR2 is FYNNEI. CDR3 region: CASALGNTEAFF. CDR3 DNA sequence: TGTGCCAGCGCCCTCGGGAACACTGAAGCTTTCTTT.

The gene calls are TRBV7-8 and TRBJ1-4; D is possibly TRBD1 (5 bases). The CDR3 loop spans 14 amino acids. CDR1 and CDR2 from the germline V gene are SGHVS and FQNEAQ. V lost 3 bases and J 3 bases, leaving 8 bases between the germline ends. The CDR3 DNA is TGTGCCAGCAGCTTGACAGAGGCTAATGAAAAACTGTTTTTT. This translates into CASSLTEANEKLFF.

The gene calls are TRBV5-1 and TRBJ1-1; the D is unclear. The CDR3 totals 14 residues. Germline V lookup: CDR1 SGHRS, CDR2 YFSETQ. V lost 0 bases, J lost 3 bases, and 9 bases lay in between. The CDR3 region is CASSLVSDHTEAFF. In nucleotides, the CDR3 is TGCGCCAGCAGCTTGGTATCGGACCACACTGAAGCTTTCTTT.

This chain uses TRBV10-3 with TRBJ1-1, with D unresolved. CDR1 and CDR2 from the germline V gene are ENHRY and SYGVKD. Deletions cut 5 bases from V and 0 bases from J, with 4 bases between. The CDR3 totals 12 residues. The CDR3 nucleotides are TGTGCCATCAGTTCGCTGAACACTGAAGCTTTCTTT. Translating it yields CAISSLNTEAFF.

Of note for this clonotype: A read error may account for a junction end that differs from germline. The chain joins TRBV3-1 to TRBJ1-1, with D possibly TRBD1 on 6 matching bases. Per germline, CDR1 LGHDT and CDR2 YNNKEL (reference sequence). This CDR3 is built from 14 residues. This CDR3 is CASTQRGGRGRAFF. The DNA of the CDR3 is TGTGCCAGCACCCAAAGGGGGGGGAGGGGACGGGCTTTCTTT.

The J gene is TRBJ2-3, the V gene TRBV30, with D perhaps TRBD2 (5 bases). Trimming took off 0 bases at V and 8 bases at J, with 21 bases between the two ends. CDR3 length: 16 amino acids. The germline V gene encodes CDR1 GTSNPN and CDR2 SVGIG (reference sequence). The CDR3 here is CAWSVQKAGPLGTQYF. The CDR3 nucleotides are TGTGCCTGGAGTGTACAAAAGGCGGGTCCGTTAGGTACGCAGTATTTT.

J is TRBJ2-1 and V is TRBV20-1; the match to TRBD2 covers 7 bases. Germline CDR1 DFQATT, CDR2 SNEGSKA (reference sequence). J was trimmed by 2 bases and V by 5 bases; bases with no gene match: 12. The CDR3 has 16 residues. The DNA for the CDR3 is TGCAGTGCTCCGAAAAACCTAGCGGCAACCTACAATGAGCAGTTCTTC. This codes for CSAPKNLAATYNEQFF.

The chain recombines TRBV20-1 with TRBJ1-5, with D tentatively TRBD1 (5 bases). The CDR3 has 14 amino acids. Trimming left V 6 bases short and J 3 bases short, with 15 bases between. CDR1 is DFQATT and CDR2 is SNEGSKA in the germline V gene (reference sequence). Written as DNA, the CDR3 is TGCAGTGCCCGACCCGCCAGGGACAATCAGCCCCAGCATTTT. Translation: CSARPARDNQPQHF.

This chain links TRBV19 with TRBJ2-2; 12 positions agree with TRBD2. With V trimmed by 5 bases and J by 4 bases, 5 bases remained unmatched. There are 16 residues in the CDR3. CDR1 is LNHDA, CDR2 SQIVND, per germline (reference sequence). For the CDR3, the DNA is TGTGCCAGTAGTCCTAGCGGGAGGGTAGGCACCGGGGAGCTGTTTTTT. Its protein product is CASSPSGRVGTGELFF.

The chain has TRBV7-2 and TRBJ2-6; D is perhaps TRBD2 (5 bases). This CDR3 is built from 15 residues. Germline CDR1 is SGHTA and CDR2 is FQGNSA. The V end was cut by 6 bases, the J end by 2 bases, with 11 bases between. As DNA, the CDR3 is TGTGCCAGCAGAACACGAGGGCCTGGGGCCAACGTCCTGACTTTC. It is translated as CASRTRGPGANVLTF.

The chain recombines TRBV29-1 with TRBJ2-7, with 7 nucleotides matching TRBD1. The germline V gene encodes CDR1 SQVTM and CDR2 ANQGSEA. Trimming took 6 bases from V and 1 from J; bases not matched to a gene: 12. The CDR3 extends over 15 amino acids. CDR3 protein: CSVRQGFFASYEQYF. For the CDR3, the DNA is TGCAGCGTCCGACAGGGATTCTTCGCGTCCTACGAGCAGTACTTC.

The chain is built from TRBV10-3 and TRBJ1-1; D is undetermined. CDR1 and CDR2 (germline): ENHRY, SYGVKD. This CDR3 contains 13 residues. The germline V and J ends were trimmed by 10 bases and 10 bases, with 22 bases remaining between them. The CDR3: CATREAVGKGAFF. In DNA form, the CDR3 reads TGTGCCACCCGGGAGGCAGTCGGAAAGGGAGCTTTCTTT.

In nucleotides, the CDR3 is TGTGCCAGCTCCAGGGATCGGATAGAGACCCAGTACTTC. Translating gives CASSRDRIETQYF. This chain connects TRBV18 to TRBJ2-5, with a tentative D call TRBD1 (5 bases). The CDR3 length is 13 residues. Germline V lookup: CDR1 KGHSH, CDR2 LQKENI. The V and J ends lost 6 bases and 4 bases respectively, with 12 bases between them.

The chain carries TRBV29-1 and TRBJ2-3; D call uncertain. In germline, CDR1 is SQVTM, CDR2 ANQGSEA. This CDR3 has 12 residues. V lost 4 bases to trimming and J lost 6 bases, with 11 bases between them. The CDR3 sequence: CSVASGPDTQYF. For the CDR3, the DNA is TGCAGCGTTGCGTCAGGTCCCGATACGCAGTATTTT.

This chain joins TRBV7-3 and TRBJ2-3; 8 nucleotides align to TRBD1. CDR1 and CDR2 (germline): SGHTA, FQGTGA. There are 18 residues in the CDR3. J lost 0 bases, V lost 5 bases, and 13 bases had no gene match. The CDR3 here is CASSPTGGRYSSTDTQYF. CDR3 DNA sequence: TGTGCCAGCAGCCCTACAGGGGGAAGGTACTCTAGCACAGATACGCAGTATTTT.